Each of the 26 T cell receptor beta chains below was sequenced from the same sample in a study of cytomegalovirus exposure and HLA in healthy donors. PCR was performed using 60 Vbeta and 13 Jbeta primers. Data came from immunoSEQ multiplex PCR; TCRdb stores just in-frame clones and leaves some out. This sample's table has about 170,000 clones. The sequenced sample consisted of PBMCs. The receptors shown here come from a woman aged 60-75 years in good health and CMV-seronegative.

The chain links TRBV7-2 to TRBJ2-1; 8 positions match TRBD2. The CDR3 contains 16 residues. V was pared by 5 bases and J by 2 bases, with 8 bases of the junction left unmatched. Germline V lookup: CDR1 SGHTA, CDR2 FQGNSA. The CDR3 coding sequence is TGTGCCAGCAGCCGGGTGGGTAGCGGGGCCTACAATGAGCAGTTCTTC. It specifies CASSRVGSGAYNEQFF.

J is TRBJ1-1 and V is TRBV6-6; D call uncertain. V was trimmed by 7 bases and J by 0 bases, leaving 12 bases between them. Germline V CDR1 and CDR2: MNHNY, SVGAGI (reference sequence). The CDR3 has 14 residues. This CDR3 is CASNPLGVNTEAFF. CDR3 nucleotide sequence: TGTGCCAGCAATCCCCTAGGCGTGAACACTGAAGCTTTCTTT.

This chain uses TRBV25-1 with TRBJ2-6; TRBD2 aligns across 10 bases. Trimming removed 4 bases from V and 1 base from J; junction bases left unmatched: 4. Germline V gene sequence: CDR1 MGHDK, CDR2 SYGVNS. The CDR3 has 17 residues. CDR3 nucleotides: TGTGCCAGCAGTGCTAGCGGGGGCCTTTCTGGGGCCAACGTCCTGACTTTC. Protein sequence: CASSASGGLSGANVLTF.

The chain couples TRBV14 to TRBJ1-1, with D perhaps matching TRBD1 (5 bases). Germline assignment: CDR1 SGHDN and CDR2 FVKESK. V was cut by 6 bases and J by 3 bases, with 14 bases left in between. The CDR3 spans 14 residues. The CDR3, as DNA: TGTGCCAGCAGTGTTGGCAGGGTCTACACTGAAGCTTTCTTT. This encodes CASSVGRVYTEAFF.

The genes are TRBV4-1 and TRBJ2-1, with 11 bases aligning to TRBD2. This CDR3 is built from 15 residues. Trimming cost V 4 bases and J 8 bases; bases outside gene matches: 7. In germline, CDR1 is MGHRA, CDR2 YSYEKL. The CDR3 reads CASSRRLAGMDEQFF. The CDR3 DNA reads TGCGCCAGCAGCCGCCGACTAGCGGGGATGGATGAGCAGTTCTTC.

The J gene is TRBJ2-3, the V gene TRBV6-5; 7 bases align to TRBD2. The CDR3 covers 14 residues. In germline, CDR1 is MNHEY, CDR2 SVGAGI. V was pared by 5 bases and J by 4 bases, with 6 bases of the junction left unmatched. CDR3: CASSNRLASDTQYF. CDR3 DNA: TGTGCCAGCAGTAACCGACTAGCATCAGATACGCAGTATTTT.

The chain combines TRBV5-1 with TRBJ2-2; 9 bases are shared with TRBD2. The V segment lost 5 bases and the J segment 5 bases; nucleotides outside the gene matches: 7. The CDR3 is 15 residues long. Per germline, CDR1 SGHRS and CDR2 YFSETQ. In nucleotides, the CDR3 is TGCGCCAGCAGGATAGCGGGAGTAGGTACCGGGGAGCTGTTTTTT. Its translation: CASRIAGVGTGELFF.

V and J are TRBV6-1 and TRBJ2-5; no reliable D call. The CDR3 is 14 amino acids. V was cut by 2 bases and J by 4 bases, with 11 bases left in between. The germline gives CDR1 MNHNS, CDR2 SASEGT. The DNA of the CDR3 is TGTGCCAGCAGTGAACCTGGAGTTCGAGAGACCCAGTACTTC. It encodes CASSEPGVRETQYF.

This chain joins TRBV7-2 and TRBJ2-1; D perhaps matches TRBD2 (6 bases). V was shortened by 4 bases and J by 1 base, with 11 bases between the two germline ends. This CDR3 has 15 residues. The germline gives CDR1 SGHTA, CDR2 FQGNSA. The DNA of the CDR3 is TGTGCCAGCAGCTCAGGGACTCGATCCTACAATGAGCAGTTCTTC. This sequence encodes CASSSGTRSYNEQFF.

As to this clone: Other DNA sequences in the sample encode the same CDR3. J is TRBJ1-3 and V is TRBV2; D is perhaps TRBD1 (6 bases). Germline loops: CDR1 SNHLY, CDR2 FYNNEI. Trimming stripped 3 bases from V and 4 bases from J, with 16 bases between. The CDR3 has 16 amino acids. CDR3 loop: CASSEGWQGIGNTIYF. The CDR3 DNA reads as TGTGCCAGCAGTGAGGGTTGGCAGGGGATCGGAAACACCATATATTTT.

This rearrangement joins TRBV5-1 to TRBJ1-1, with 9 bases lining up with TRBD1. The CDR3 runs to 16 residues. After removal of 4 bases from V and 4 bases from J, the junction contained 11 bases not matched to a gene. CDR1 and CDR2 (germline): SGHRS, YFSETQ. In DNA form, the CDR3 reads TGCGCCAGCAGCCCCGTTATCGGGACAGGGACCACTGAAGCTTTCTTT. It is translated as CASSPVIGTGTTEAFF.

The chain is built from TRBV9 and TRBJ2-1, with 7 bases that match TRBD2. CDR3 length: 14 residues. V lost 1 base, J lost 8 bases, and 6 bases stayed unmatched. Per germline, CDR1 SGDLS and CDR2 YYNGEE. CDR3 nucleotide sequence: TGTGCCAGCAGCGTAATAGGCGGGAGAGATGAGCAGTTCTTC. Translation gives CASSVIGGRDEQFF. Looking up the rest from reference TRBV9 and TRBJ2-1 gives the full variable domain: DSGVTQTPKHLITATGQRVTLRCSPRSGDLSVYWYQQSLDQGLQFLIQYYNGEERAKGNILERFSAQQFPDLHSELNLSSLELGDSALYFCASSVIGGRDEQFFGPGTRLTVL.

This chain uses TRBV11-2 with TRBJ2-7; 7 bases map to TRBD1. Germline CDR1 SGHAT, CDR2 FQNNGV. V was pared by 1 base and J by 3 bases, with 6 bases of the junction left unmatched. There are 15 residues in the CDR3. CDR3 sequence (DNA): TGTGCCAGCAGCTTAGTCGTGGGACAGTTCTACGAGCAGTACTTC. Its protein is CASSLVVGQFYEQYF. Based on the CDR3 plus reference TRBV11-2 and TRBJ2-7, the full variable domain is EAGVAQSPRYKIIEKRQSVAFWCNPISGHATLYWYQQILGQGPKLLIQFQNNGVVDDSQLPKDRFSAERLKGVDSTLKIQPAKLEDSAVYLCASSLVVGQFYEQYFGPGTRLTVT.

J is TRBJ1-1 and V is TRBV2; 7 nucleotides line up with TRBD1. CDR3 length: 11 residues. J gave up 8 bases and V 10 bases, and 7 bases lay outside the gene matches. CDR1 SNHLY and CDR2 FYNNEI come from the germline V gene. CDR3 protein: CATYRGPEAFF. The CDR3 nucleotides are TGTGCCACCTACAGGGGACCCGAAGCTTTCTTT.

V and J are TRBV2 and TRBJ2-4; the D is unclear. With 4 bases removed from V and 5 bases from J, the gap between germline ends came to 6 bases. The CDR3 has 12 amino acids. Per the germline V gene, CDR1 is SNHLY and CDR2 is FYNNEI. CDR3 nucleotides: TGTGCCAGCAGTGTCTTCCAAAACATTCAGTACTTC. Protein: CASSVFQNIQYF. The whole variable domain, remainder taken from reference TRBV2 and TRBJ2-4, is EPEVTQTPSHQVTQMGQEVILRCVPISNHLYFYWYRQILGQKVEFLVSFYNNEISEKSEIFDDQFSVERPDGSNFTLKIRSTKLEDSAMYFCASSVFQNIQYFGAGTRLSVL.

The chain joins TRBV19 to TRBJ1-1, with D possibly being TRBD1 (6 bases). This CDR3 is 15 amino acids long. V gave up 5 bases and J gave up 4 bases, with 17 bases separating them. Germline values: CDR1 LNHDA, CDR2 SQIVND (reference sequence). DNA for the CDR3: TGTGCCAGTAGTTCATTCCCAGGGGCCGGCACTGAAGCTTTCTTT. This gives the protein CASSSFPGAGTEAFF.

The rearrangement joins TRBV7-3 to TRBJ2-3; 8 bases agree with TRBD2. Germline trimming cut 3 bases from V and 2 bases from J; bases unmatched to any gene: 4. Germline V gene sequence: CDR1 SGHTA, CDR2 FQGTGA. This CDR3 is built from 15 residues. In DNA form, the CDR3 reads TGTGCCAGCAGCTTGACTAGCGCCCACACAGATACGCAGTATTTT. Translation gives CASSLTSAHTDTQYF.

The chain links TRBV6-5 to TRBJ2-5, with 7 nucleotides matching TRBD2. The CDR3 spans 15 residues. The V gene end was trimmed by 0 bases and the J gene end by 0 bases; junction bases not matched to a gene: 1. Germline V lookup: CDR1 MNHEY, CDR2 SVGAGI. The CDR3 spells CASSYSGGDQETQYF. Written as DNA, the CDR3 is TGTGCCAGCAGTTACTCGGGAGGGGACCAAGAGACCCAGTACTTC.

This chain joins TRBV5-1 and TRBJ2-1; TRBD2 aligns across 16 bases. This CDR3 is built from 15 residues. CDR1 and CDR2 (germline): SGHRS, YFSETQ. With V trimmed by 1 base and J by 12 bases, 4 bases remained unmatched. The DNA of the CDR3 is TGCGCCAGCAGCTTGCGGGGACTAGCGGGAGGGTGGCAGTTCTTC. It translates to CASSLRGLAGGWQFF. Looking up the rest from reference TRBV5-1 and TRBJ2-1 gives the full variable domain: KAGVTQTPRYLIKTRGQQVTLSCSPISGHRSVSWYQQTPGQGLQFLFEYFSETQRNKGNFPGRFSGRQFSNSRSEMNVSTLELGDSALYLCASSLRGLAGGWQFFGPGTRLTVL.

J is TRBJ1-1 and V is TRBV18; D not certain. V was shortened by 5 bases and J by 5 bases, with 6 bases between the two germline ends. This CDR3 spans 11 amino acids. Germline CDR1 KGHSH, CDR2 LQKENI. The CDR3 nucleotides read TGTGCCAGCTCAATTCGGACTGAAGCTTTCTTT. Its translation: CASSIRTEAFF.

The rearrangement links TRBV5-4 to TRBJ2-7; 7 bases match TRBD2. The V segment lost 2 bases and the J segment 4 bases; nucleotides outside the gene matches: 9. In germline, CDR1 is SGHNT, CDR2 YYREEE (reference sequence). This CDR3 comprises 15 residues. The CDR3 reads CASSFSSGRIYEQYF. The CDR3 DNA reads TGTGCCAGCAGCTTTTCTAGCGGAAGGATATACGAGCAGTACTTC.

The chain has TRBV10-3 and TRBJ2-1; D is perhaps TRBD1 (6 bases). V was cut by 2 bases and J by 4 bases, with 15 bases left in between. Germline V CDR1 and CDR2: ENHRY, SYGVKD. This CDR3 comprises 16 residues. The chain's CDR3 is CAISENRARSYNEQFF. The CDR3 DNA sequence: TGTGCCATCAGTGAGAACAGGGCAAGGAGTTACAATGAGCAGTTCTTC.

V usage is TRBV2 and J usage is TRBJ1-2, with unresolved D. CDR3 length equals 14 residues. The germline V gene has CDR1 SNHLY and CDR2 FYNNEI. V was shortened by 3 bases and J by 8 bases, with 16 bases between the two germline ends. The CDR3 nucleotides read TGTGCCAGCAGTGACTCAGTGGGTTCGGGGGGCTACACCTTC. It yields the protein CASSDSVGSGGYTF.

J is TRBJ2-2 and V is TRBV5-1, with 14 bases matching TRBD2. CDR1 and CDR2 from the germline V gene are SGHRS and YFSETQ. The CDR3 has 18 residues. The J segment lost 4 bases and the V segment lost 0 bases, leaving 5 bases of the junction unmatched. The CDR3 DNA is TGCGCCAGCAGCTTGGGACTAGCGGGGGGGCATCGCACCGGGGAGCTGTTTTTT. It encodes CASSLGLAGGHRTGELFF.

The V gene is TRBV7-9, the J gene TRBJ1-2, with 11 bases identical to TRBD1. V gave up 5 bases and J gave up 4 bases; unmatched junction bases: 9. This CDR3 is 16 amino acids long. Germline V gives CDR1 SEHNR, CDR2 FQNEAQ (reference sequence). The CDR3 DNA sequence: TGTGCCAGCAGCCCAACCGGGACAGGGGGTTTCTATGGCTACACCTTC. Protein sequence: CASSPTGTGGFYGYTF.

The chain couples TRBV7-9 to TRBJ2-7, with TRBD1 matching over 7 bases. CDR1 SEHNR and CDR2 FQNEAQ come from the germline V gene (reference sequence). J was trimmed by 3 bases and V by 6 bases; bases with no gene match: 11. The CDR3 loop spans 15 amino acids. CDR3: CASSNPGQRFYEQYF. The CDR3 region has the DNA TGTGCCAGCAGTAATCCGGGACAGCGGTTCTACGAGCAGTACTTC.